Given below is one T cell receptor (beta chain) in context. The target antigen is unknown. This sample stems from a study of T-cell reconstitution after alpha-beta-depleted transplantation in children. Broader study findings: At around two months after transplant, the alpha-beta T cells were reportedly derived from several hundred expanded clones that came from non-depleted graft cells. Some patients' high day-60 TCRbeta diversity was attributed to recipient cells surviving conditioning. Most T-cell counts and diversity one year after the transplant came from T cells that were newly produced.

CDR3 length: 14 amino acids. V was shortened by 4 bases and J by 8 bases, with 15 bases between the two germline ends. Germline V CDR1 and CDR2: WSHSY, SAAADI. TCRbeta library preparation incorporated unique molecular identifiers. TCRdb passed the PCR reads through MiXCR, listing each CDR3 protein once. The sample lists 90,000 to 100,000 distinct CDR3 sequences, more than 20% seen once, with roughly a fifth in the top ten. The input for sequencing was PBMCs, taken before TCRalphabeta/CD19-depleted stem cell transplant. The origin of this receptor is a boy under 10 years old with acute lymphoblastic leukemia, due to receive a stem cell transplant. The chain is built from TRBV10-2 and TRBJ2-1, with a tentative D call TRBD1 (5 bases). This CDR3 is CASSVGHRAHEQFF. The CDR3 region has the DNA TGCGCCAGCAGTGTCGGACATAGGGCCCATGAGCAGTTCTTC.